This TCR beta chain comes out of a study of OX40 agonist ivuxolimab in advanced cancers. In the study overall: At doses from 0.01 to 10 mg/kg, patients were given intravenous ivuxolimab every 2 weeks.

General observations from the study: At 0.1 to 3.0 mg/kg, CD4+ and CD8+ blood T cells expanded clonally by week 6.

V was clipped by 4 bases and J by 4 bases; unmatched bases: 11. The CDR3 loop spans 16 amino acids. Per the germline V gene, CDR1 is SEHNR and CDR2 is FQNEAQ (reference sequence). As for this clone: The antigen is undetermined.

Repertoires were generated with immunoSEQ multiplex PCR, while TCRdb's copy carries only in-frame clones and drops some. The table lists tens of thousands of clones, about 94% of them singletons. Source: CD4+ or CD8+ T cells sorted from blood, taken in a trial of the OX40 agonist ivuxolimab. The TCR originated in an adult with an advanced solid tumor such as melanoma, head and neck, liver or kidney cancer. This sequence joins TRBV7-9 and TRBJ2-3, with 7 bases matching TRBD2. CDR3 bases: TGTGCCAGCAGCTCGGAGGGCGGGAGAAGAGCAGATACGCAGTATTTT. It is translated as CASSSEGGRRADTQYF.